This TCR beta chain was sequenced during a study of human T cells and chemical hapten exposure. Indicated time point: patch test 1, 2 weeks after DPC sensitization. As to treatment: therapeutic diphenylcyclopropenone sensitization with weekly scalp DPC. The library put unique molecular identifiers onto individual cDNA molecules. One entry per CDR3 protein results from TCRdb running MiXCR on the RACE reads. Of 80,000 or so distinct CDR3 sequences detected, about 10% appear once; the ten largest clones hold approximately 4%. The table lists this clonotype with many counts. This CDR3 contains 14 residues. In germline, CDR1 is SGHVS, CDR2 FNYEAQ. Trimming stripped 3 bases from V and 7 bases from J, with 12 bases between.

The receptor was derived from a woman aged 45-65 years with alopecia areata. Some clones in this sample may be carry-over from other donors' samples. The chain recombines TRBV7-6 with TRBJ2-2; TRBD1 might be the D (6 bases). Material: whole blood, obtained in connection with sensitization to the hapten diphenylcyclopropenone (DPC). The chain's CDR3 is CASSLNRVGGELFF. Here the CDR3 DNA reads TGTGCCAGCAGCTTGAACAGGGTTGGCGGGGAGCTGTTTTTT.